The 32 T cell receptor beta chains below come from one sample, sequenced in a study of OX40 agonist ivuxolimab in advanced cancers. Generated by immunoSEQ multiplex PCR, the TCRdb table keeps only in-frame clones and is missing some. The table has tens of thousands of clones, approximately 85% seen once. The sample was CD4+ or CD8+ T cells sorted from blood, taken in a trial of the OX40 agonist ivuxolimab. These receptors originate from an adult with an advanced solid tumor such as melanoma, head and neck, liver or kidney cancer.

This clone was detected a few times. This chain uses TRBV10-3 with TRBJ2-7; 10 bases line up with TRBD2. The CDR3 sequence is 14 residues long. Trimming cost V 3 bases and J 6 bases; bases outside gene matches: 5. Germline V gives CDR1 ENHRY, CDR2 SYGVKD. The CDR3 sequence: CAISDVAGGSEQYF. Here the CDR3 DNA reads TGTGCCATCAGTGATGTAGCGGGAGGCTCCGAGCAGTACTTC.

This clone has a handful of counts. The gene calls are TRBV5-1 and TRBJ1-2; D may be TRBD1 (6 bases). The CDR3 is 13 residues long. Looked up from germline, CDR1 is SGHRS and CDR2 is YFSETQ. Trimming took 4 bases from V and 6 from J, leaving 13 bases between them. CDR3 nucleotides: TGCGCCAGCAGCATCGGGGGGGCCGATGGCTACACCTTC. Its protein is CASSIGGADGYTF.

This clone was counted once. The chain couples TRBV7-8 to TRBJ1-6, with TRBD1 as a possible D gene (5 bases). This CDR3 is built from 14 residues. The germline V gene has CDR1 SGHVS and CDR2 FQNEAQ. Trimming took 4 bases from V and 7 from J, leaving 11 bases between them. The CDR3 coding sequence is TGTGCCAGCAGCTCCAGGGTTGAGAATTCACCCCTCCACTTT. It specifies CASSSRVENSPLHF.

This clone came up a few times. This chain uses TRBV6-1 with TRBJ2-7, with a possible D match to TRBD1 (6 bases). V was shortened by 0 bases and J by 2 bases, with 14 bases between the two germline ends. Germline-derived CDR1 and CDR2 are MNHNS and SASEGT. The CDR3 loop spans 16 amino acids. The CDR3 region is CASSEALWDTAYEQYF. CDR3 coding DNA: TGTGCCAGCAGTGAAGCGCTGTGGGACACAGCCTACGAGCAGTACTTC.

This chain links TRBV29-1 with TRBJ2-1, with D possibly matching TRBD1 (7 bases). The germline CDR1 and CDR2 sequences are SQVTM and ANQGSEA. The CDR3 has 15 amino acids. Trimming cost V 2 bases and J 9 bases, with 20 bases left between them. The CDR3 sequence: CSVEKWRGRDGEQFF. Written as DNA, the CDR3 is TGCAGCGTTGAAAAGTGGAGGGGGCGAGACGGTGAGCAGTTCTTC.

The chain joins TRBV7-2 to TRBJ2-3, with 8 positions matching TRBD2. Germline V gives CDR1 SGHTA, CDR2 FQGNSA. The trim removed 5 bases at V and 5 bases at J, leaving 9 bases unmatched. The CDR3 length is 15 residues. As DNA, the CDR3 is TGTGCCAGCAGCCCCCACGGGGGGGCGGGAGATACGCAGTATTTT. Translation: CASSPHGGAGDTQYF. The full variable domain, completed using reference TRBV7-2 and TRBJ2-3, is GAGVSQSPSNKVTEKGKDVELRCDPISGHTALYWYRQSLGQGLEFLIYFQGNSAPDKSGLPSDRFSAERTGGSVSTLTIQRTQQEDSAVYLCASSPHGGAGDTQYFGPGTRLTVL.

The V and J genes are TRBV5-6 and TRBJ2-3, with D unclear. Per the germline V gene, CDR1 is SGHDT and CDR2 is YYEEEE. The CDR3 extends over 14 amino acids. V lost 0 bases to trimming and J lost 2 bases, with 7 bases between them. In DNA, the CDR3 is TGTGCCAGCAGCTTGGCTTCAGACACAGATACGCAGTATTTT. This gives the protein CASSLASDTDTQYF.

The chain joins TRBV7-2 to TRBJ2-6; 8 bases are a match to TRBD1. Trimming took 4 bases from V and 3 from J; bases not matched to a gene: 5. The CDR3 sequence is 16 residues long. Looked up from germline, CDR1 is SGHTA and CDR2 is FQGNSA. DNA for the CDR3: TGTGCCAGCAGCTCTCAGGGGGCAAGTGGGGCCAACGTCCTGACTTTC. Protein sequence: CASSSQGASGANVLTF.

V is TRBV5-4 and J is TRBJ1-4, with D perhaps matching TRBD1 (5 bases). This CDR3 spans 17 amino acids. From germline, CDR1 is SGHNT and CDR2 YYREEE (reference sequence). The V and J ends lost 0 bases and 2 bases respectively, with 14 bases between them. The CDR3 sequence is CASSLEGVGGTNEKLFF. The CDR3 DNA sequence: TGTGCCAGCAGCTTGGAAGGGGTTGGAGGCACTAATGAAAAACTGTTTTTT. Supplemented by reference TRBV5-4 and TRBJ1-4, the full variable domain reads ETGVTQSPTHLIKTRGQQVTLRCSSQSGHNTVSWYQQALGQGPQFIFQYYREEENGRGNFPPRFSGLQFPNYSSELNVNALELDDSALYLCASSLEGVGGTNEKLFFGSGTQLSVL.

For this clone: Germline and junction disagree at one end, which may indicate a read error. V is TRBV5-1 and J is TRBJ1-5, with a tentative D call TRBD1 (6 bases). This CDR3 comprises 14 residues. Germline loops: CDR1 SGHRS, CDR2 YFSETQ. CDR3 coding DNA: TGCGCCAGCAGTTTGGACAGTCCGCATCAGCCCCAGCATTTT. The encoded protein is CASSLDSPHQPQHF.

The V gene is TRBV7-9, the J gene TRBJ2-1, with D perhaps assigned TRBD1 or TRBD2 (5 bases each). CDR1 and CDR2 (germline): SEHNR, FQNEAQ (reference sequence). V was cut by 5 bases and J by 8 bases, with 19 bases left in between. The CDR3 loop spans 15 amino acids. This CDR3 reads CASSALGEQRHEQFF. The CDR3 nucleotides are TGTGCCAGCAGCGCTTTGGGGGAGCAGAGGCATGAGCAGTTCTTC.

This sequence joins TRBV9 and TRBJ2-1; 9 bases line up with TRBD2. Germline values: CDR1 SGDLS, CDR2 YYNGEE. V dropped 3 bases and J dropped 4; count of bases not matched to a gene: 5. This CDR3 spans 15 amino acids. In DNA form, the CDR3 reads TGTGCCAGCAGCGCAAGCGGGGGGATTTACAATGAGCAGTTCTTC. This codes for CASSASGGIYNEQFF.

As DNA, the CDR3 is TGCGCCAGCAGCCTAATATCTCCCGGGACGGAGCGCTCGGGGCACACCTTC. Protein: CASSLISPGTERSGHTF. The chain joins TRBV4-1 to TRBJ1-2; D perhaps matches TRBD1 (5 bases). There are 17 residues in the CDR3. CDR1 is MGHRA and CDR2 is YSYEKL in the germline V gene. Trimming removed 4 bases at V and 12 bases at J, with 30 bases between.

The V gene is TRBV5-5, the J gene TRBJ1-3, with 9 nucleotides matching TRBD1. Per germline, CDR1 SGHKS and CDR2 YYEKEE (reference sequence). This CDR3 has 16 amino acids. Unmatched junction bases numbered 9, after V lost 4 bases and J lost 4 bases. The CDR3 nucleotides are TGTGCCAGCAGCAATCTTGGGACAGGGACGGGAAACACCATATATTTT. Protein: CASSNLGTGTGNTIYF.

V gene TRBV20-1 combines with J gene TRBJ2-5; D perhaps matches TRBD2 (5 bases). There are 10 residues in the CDR3. Trimming removed 6 bases at V and 3 bases at J, with 5 bases between. The germline gives CDR1 DFQATT, CDR2 SNEGSKA (reference sequence). The CDR3 here is CSAGEETQYF. For the CDR3, the DNA is TGCAGTGCGGGAGAAGAGACCCAGTACTTC.

V is TRBV13 and J is TRBJ2-7; 9 nucleotides agree with TRBD2. CDR1 and CDR2 (germline): PRHDT, FYEKMQ (reference sequence). The CDR3 totals 16 residues. Unmatched junction bases numbered 10, after V lost 5 bases and J lost 2 bases. CDR3 residues: CASSIGGAGGTYEQYF. CDR3 nucleotide sequence: TGTGCCAGCAGCATCGGCGGGGCGGGGGGGACCTACGAGCAGTACTTC.

On this clone itself: One end of the junction is discordant with germline, which a read error may explain. The chain has TRBV5-5 and TRBJ1-2; D is unresolved. The CDR3 runs 16 residues. Per the germline V gene, CDR1 is SGHKS and CDR2 is YYEKEE (reference sequence). CDR3 in DNA: TGCGCCAGCAGCCAAGATCGTCTACGGAGCCCCTATGGCTACACCTTC. It yields the protein CASSQDRLRSPYGYTF.

The J gene is TRBJ2-1, the V gene TRBV4-1; the match to TRBD2 covers 8 bases. V shed 2 bases and J 6 bases; nucleotides not matched to a gene: 9. The CDR3 totals 16 residues. Germline values: CDR1 MGHRA, CDR2 YSYEKL. CDR3 bases: TGCGCCAGCAGCCAAAAAGCCGGGGGGGCAGGCAATGAGCAGTTCTTC. This sequence encodes CASSQKAGGAGNEQFF.

V usage is TRBV5-1 and J usage is TRBJ1-1; TRBD1 matches at 7 bases. Trimming cost V 7 bases and J 1 base; bases outside gene matches: 10. The CDR3 consists of 15 residues. In germline, CDR1 is SGHRS, CDR2 YFSETQ. In DNA form, the CDR3 reads TGCGCCAGCTTCCCGCCCGGGACAGCGAACACTGAAGCTTTCTTT. Its protein is CASFPPGTANTEAFF.

The V gene is TRBV27, the J gene TRBJ2-3; TRBD2 aligns across 8 bases. The V segment lost 1 base and the J segment 0 bases; nucleotides outside the gene matches: 6. CDR1 and CDR2 from the germline V gene are MNHEY and SMNVEV (reference sequence). The CDR3 is 17 residues long. The CDR3 sequence is CASSLLASGPSTDTQYF. Written as DNA, the CDR3 is TGTGCCAGCAGTTTATTGGCTAGCGGGCCAAGCACAGATACGCAGTATTTT.

Notes on this clone: The sample contains more than one DNA sequence encoding this CDR3. The J gene is TRBJ2-3, the V gene TRBV27; perhaps TRBD1 as D (5 bases). CDR3 length: 12 amino acids. The germline V and J ends were trimmed by 2 bases and 5 bases, with 5 bases remaining between them. CDR1 and CDR2 from the germline V gene are MNHEY and SMNVEV (reference sequence). The CDR3, as DNA: TGTGCCAGCAGTTTAAGGGGAGATACGCAGTATTTT. Encoded protein: CASSLRGDTQYF.

V is TRBV5-6 and J is TRBJ1-6; D is uncertain. Per the germline V gene, CDR1 is SGHDT and CDR2 is YYEEEE. The CDR3 covers 13 residues. V was clipped by 5 bases and J by 2 bases, with 5 bases between them. The CDR3 sequence is CASSLTYNSPLHF. The CDR3 DNA follows: TGTGCCAGCAGTCTTACCTATAATTCACCCCTCCACTTT.

This sequence joins TRBV19 and TRBJ2-7, with D perhaps TRBD1 or TRBD2 (6 bases each). Germline values: CDR1 LNHDA, CDR2 SQIVND (reference sequence). This CDR3 is 17 amino acids long. Trimming took off 3 bases at V and 4 bases at J, with 22 bases between the two ends. This CDR3 reads CASSIPTGGPSRYEQYF. The CDR3 nucleotides are TGTGCCAGTAGTATCCCGACAGGAGGGCCCTCTCGGTACGAGCAGTACTTC.

The J gene is TRBJ2-7, the V gene TRBV4-3, with D perhaps given as TRBD1 or TRBD2 (5 bases each). This CDR3 spans 13 amino acids. V shed 6 bases and J shed 6 bases, with 15 bases lying between them. CDR1 is LGHNA and CDR2 is YSLEER in the germline V gene. CDR3 protein: CASSLGRTLEQYF. Written as DNA, the CDR3 is TGCGCCAGCAGTTTGGGACGCACCCTCGAGCAGTACTTC.

The genes are TRBV11-2 and TRBJ2-3; no reliable D call. Germline V gene sequence: CDR1 SGHAT, CDR2 FQNNGV. The germline V and J ends were trimmed by 5 bases and 0 bases, with 18 bases remaining between them. CDR3 length equals 17 residues. The CDR3, as DNA: TGTGCCAGCAGCCCAAGAATGTTGCCTACTAGCACAGATACGCAGTATTTT. Protein: CASSPRMLPTSTDTQYF.

V is TRBV5-1 and J is TRBJ1-1; D remains unclear. Per germline, CDR1 SGHRS and CDR2 YFSETQ. Between the trimmed V and J ends, which lost 0 bases and 0 bases, there was a span of 6 bases. CDR3 length: 14 amino acids. The CDR3 spells CASSLDSMNTEAFF. As DNA, the CDR3 is TGCGCCAGCAGCTTGGATAGCATGAACACTGAAGCTTTCTTT.

The gene calls are TRBV10-3 and TRBJ2-1, with 7 positions matching TRBD2. The J segment lost 5 bases and the V segment lost 2 bases, leaving 6 bases of the junction unmatched. The length of the CDR3 is 15 residues. The V gene's germline CDR1 is ENHRY and CDR2 SYGVKD. CDR3 amino acids: CAISEKGLADNEQFF. CDR3 in DNA: TGTGCCATCAGTGAGAAGGGGCTAGCGGACAATGAGCAGTTCTTC.

This sequence joins TRBV25-1 and TRBJ2-2, with D maybe TRBD2 (6 bases). The CDR3 runs to 16 residues. The V and J ends lost 3 bases and 6 bases respectively, with 17 bases between them. CDR1 is MGHDK and CDR2 is SYGVNS in the germline V gene. The CDR3 coding sequence is TGTGCCAGCAGTGAGGCCGGGAGCTCCCTGGCCGGGGAGCTGTTTTTT. It specifies CASSEAGSSLAGELFF.

This sequence joins TRBV5-6 and TRBJ2-3; TRBD2 matches at 7 bases. Germline values: CDR1 SGHDT, CDR2 YYEEEE. This CDR3 comprises 15 residues. Trimming at V came to 6 bases and at J to 4 bases, leaving 11 bases not matched to a gene. The CDR3 loop is CASNWGGARPDTQYF. The CDR3 DNA is TGTGCCAGCAACTGGGGGGGAGCCCGACCAGATACGCAGTATTTT.

V usage is TRBV19 and J usage is TRBJ1-2, with D hard to call. The CDR3 is made up of 18 amino acids. CDR1 LNHDA and CDR2 SQIVND come from the germline V gene (reference sequence). V gave up 2 bases and J gave up 7 bases, with 26 bases separating them. The CDR3 region has the DNA TGTGCCAGTAGTATAATAGCCCTGATTGGAGGGCCGAGGTTTGGCTACACCTTC. Its protein is CASSIIALIGGPRFGYTF.

The V gene is TRBV27, the J gene TRBJ2-3; 7 nucleotides align to TRBD2. The CDR3 contains 16 residues. V gave up 0 bases and J gave up 5 bases; unmatched junction bases: 8. The germline CDR1 and CDR2 sequences are MNHEY and SMNVEV (reference sequence). In nucleotides, the CDR3 is TGTGCCAGCAGTTTATCGACTAGCAAAGTCAAAGATACGCAGTATTTT. Amino acids: CASSLSTSKVKDTQYF.

This clone occurred once. This chain links TRBV7-9 with TRBJ2-5; 9 positions match TRBD1. The CDR3 is 13 amino acids. The V gene end was trimmed by 6 bases and the J gene end by 4 bases; junction bases not matched to a gene: 3. CDR1 SEHNR and CDR2 FQNEAQ come from the germline V gene (reference sequence). The CDR3 coding sequence is TGTGCCAGCAGTCCGGACAGGGGAGAGACCCAGTACTTC. Translated: CASSPDRGETQYF.